This T cell receptor (beta chain) was profiled in a study of blood T cell repertoires in COVID-19. Sequencing was performed with immunoSEQ multiplex PCR; in TCRdb, only in-frame clones are kept and a portion is missing. The sample records a few hundred thousand clones, around nine tenths being singletons. V lost 1 base and J 1 base, leaving 16 bases between the germline ends. This CDR3 is 17 amino acids long. From germline, CDR1 is KGHSY and CDR2 FQNENV. This chain uses TRBV16 with TRBJ1-1; D is perhaps TRBD1 (5 bases). The clonotype originates from a woman between 45 and 60 years old with active or convalescent COVID-19. Sample: peripheral blood. DNA for the CDR3: TGTGCCAGCAGCCAATTTTCCAGGTGGAGGGGGAACACTGAAGCTTTCTTT. This translates into CASSQFSRWRGNTEAFF.